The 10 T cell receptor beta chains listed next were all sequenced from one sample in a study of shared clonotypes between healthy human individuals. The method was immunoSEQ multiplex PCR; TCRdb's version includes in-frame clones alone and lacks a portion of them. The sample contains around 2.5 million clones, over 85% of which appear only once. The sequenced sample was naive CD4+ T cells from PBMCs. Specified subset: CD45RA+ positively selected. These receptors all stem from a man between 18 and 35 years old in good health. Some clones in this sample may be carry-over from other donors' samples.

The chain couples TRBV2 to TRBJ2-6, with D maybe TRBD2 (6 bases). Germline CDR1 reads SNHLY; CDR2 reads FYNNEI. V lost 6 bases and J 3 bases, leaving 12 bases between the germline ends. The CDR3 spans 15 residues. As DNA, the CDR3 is TGTGCCAGCAGGCGGCGGGGACTTGGGGCCAACGTCCTGACTTTC. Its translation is CASRRRGLGANVLTF. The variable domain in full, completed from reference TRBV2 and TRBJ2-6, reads EPEVTQTPSHQVTQMGQEVILRCVPISNHLYFYWYRQILGQKVEFLVSFYNNEISEKSEIFDDQFSVERPDGSNFTLKIRSTKLEDSAMYFCASRRRGLGANVLTFGAGSRLTVL.

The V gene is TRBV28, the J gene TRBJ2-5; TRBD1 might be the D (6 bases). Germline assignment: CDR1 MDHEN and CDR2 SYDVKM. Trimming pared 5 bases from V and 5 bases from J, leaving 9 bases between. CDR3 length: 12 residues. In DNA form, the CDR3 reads TGTGCCAGCAGTAGAAGGGGGGAGACCCAGTACTTC. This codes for CASSRRGETQYF.

This CDR3 reads CASSLANRDSFGYTF. The CDR3 nucleotides read TGTGCCAGCAGCTTGGCGAACAGGGACTCTTTTGGCTACACCTTC. The gene calls are TRBV5-6 and TRBJ1-2; D possibly corresponds to TRBD1 (6 bases). Germline CDR1 and CDR2: SGHDT and YYEEEE. V was trimmed by 0 bases and J by 7 bases, leaving 16 bases between them. This CDR3 is built from 15 residues.

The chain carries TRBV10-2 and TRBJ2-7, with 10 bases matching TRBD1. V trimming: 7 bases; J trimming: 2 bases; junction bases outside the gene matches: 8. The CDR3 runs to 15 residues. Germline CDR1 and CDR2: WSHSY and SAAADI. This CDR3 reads CASTDPGTGAYEQYF. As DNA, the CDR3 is TGCGCCAGCACTGACCCCGGGACAGGGGCCTACGAGCAGTACTTC.

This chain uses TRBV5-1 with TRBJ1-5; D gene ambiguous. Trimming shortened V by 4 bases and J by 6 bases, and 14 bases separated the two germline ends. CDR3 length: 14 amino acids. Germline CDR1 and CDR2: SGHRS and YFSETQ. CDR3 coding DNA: TGCGCCAGCAGCCCGGACGGGGTCCGTCAGCCCCAGCATTTT. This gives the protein CASSPDGVRQPQHF.

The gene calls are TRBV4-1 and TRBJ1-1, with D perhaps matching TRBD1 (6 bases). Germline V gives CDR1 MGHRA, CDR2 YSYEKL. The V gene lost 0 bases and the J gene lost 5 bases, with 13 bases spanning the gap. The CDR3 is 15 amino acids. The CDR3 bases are TGCGCCAGCAGCCAAGATGGGAGGGGGTTAACTGAAGCTTTCTTT. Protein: CASSQDGRGLTEAFF.

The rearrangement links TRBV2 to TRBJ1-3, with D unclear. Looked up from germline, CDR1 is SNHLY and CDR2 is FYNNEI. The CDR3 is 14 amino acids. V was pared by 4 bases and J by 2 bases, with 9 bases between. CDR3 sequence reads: CASSVGVPGNTIYF. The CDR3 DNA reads TGTGCCAGCAGTGTTGGAGTACCTGGAAACACCATATATTTT.

CDR3 DNA: TGCGCCAGCAGCCTGGGACCTGCCACTGGGGTCACAGATACGCAGTATTTT. This sequence encodes CASSLGPATGVTDTQYF. The chain is built from TRBV4-1 and TRBJ2-3, with D perhaps matching TRBD1 or TRBD2 (5 bases each). V was pared by 4 bases and J by 2 bases, with 19 bases between. CDR1 is MGHRA, CDR2 YSYEKL, per germline. The CDR3 has 17 residues.

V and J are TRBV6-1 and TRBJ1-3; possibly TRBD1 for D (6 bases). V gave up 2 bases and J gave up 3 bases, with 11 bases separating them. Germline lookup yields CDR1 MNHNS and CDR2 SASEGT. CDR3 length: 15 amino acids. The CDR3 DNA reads TGTGCCAGCAGTGAAAGGGGGGGTGTTGGAAACACCATATATTTT. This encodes CASSERGGVGNTIYF.

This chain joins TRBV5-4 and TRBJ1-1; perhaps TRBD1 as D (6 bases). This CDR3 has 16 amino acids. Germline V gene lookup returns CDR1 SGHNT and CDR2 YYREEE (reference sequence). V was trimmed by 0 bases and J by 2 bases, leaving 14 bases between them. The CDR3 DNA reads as TGTGCCAGCAGCTTGGGGCAGGGGACGGCTAACACTGAAGCTTTCTTT. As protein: CASSLGQGTANTEAFF.